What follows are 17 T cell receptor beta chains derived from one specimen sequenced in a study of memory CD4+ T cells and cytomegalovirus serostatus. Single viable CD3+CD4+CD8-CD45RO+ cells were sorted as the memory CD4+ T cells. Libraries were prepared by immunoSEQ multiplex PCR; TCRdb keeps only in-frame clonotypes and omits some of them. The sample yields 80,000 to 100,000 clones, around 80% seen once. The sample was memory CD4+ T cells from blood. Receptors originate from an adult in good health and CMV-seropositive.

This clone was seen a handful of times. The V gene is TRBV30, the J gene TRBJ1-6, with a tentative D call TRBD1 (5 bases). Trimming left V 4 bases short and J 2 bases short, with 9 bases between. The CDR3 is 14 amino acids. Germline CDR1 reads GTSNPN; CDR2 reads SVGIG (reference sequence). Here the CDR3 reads CAWTRVTYNSPLHF. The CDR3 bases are TGTGCCTGGACCAGGGTCACCTATAATTCACCCCTCCACTTT.

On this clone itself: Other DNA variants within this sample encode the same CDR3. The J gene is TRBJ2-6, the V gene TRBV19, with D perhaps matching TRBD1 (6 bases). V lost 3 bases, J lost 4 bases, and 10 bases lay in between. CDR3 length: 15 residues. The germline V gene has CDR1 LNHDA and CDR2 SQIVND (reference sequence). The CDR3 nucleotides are TGTGCCAGTAGTATCCGACAGGCCGGGGCCAACGTCCTGACTTTC. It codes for CASSIRQAGANVLTF.

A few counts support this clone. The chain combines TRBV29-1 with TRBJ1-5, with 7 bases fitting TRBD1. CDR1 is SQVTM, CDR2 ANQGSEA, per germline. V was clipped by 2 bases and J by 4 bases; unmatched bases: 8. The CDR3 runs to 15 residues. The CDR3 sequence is CSVELSAGGNQPQHF. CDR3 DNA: TGCAGCGTTGAATTGTCGGCAGGGGGTAATCAGCCCCAGCATTTT. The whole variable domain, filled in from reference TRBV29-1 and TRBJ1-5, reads SAVISQKPSRDICQRGTSLTIQCQVDSQVTMMFWYRQQPGQSLTLIATANQGSEATYESGFVIDKFPISRPNLTFSTLTVSNMSPEDSSIYLCSVELSAGGNQPQHFGDGTRLSIL.

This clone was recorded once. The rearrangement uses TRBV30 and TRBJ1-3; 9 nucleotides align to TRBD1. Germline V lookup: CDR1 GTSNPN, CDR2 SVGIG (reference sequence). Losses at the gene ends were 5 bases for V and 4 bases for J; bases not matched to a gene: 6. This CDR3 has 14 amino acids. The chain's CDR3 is CAWSRTGEGNTIYF. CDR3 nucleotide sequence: TGTGCCTGGTCAAGGACAGGGGAAGGAAACACCATATATTTT.

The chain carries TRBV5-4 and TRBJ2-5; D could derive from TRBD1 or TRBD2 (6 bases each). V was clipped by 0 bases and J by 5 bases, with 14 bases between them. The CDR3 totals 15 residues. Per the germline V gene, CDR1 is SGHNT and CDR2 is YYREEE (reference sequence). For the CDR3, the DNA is TGTGCCAGCAGCTTGGACGCGGGAAGGGGGGAGACCCAGTACTTC. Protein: CASSLDAGRGETQYF.

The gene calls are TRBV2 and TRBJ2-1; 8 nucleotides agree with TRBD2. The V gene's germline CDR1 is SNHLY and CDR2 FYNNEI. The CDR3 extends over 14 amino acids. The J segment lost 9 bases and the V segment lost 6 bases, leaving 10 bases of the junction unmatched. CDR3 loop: CASSESGRKGEQFF. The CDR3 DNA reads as TGTGCCAGCAGCGAGAGCGGGAGAAAGGGTGAGCAGTTCTTC.

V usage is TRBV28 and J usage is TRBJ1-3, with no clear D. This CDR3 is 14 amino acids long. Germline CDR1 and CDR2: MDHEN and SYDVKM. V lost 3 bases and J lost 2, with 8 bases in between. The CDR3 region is CASSFPGAGNTIYF. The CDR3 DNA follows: TGTGCCAGCAGTTTCCCAGGAGCTGGAAACACCATATATTTT.

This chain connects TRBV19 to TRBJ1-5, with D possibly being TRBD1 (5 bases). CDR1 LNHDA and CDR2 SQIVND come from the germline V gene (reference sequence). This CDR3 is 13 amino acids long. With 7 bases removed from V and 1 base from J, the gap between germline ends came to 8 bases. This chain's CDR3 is CASTAGSNQPQHF. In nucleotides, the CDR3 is TGTGCCAGTACCGCAGGGAGCAATCAGCCCCAGCATTTT. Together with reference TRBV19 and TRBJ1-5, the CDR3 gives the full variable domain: DGGITQSPKYLFRKEGQNVTLSCEQNLNHDAMYWYRQDPGQGLRLIYYSQIVNDFQKGDIAEGYSVSREKKESFPLTVTSAQKNPTAFYLCASTAGSNQPQHFGDGTRLSIL.

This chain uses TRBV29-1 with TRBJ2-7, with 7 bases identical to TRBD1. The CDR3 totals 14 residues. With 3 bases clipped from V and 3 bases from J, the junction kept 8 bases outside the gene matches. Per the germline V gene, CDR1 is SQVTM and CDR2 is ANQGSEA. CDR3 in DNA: TGCAGCGTTGATGGGGGCCAGGGGGTCTACGAGCAGTACTTC. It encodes CSVDGGQGVYEQYF.

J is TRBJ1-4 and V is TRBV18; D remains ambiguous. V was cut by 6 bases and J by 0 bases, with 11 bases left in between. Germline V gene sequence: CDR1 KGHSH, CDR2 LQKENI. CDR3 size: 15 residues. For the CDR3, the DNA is TGTGCCAGCTCCCCGCCGTCGACAACTAATGAAAAACTGTTTTTT. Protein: CASSPPSTTNEKLFF.

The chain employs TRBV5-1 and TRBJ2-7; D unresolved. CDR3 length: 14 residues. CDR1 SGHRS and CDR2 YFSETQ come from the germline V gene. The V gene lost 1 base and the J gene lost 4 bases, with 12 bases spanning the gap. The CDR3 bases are TGCGCCAGCAGCTTGAGTTCGCCCTCTTACGAGCAGTACTTC. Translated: CASSLSSPSYEQYF.

The CDR3 DNA reads as TGTGCCAGCAGCTTAGGACAGGGGACTGAAGCTTTCTTT. Its protein is CASSLGQGTEAFF. The V and J genes are TRBV11-3 and TRBJ1-1; 8 bases are shared with TRBD1. J was trimmed by 5 bases and V by 1 base; bases with no gene match: 0. Germline-derived CDR1 and CDR2 are SGHNT and YENEEA. The CDR3 length is 13 residues.

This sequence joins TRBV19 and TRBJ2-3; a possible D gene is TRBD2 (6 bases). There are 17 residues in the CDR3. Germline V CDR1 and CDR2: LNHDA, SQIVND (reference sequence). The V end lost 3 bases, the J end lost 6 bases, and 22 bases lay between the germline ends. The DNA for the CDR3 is TGTGCCAGTAGTATGGGTGGGGCGGGACTGAGTACGGATACGCAGTATTTT. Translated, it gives CASSMGGAGLSTDTQYF.

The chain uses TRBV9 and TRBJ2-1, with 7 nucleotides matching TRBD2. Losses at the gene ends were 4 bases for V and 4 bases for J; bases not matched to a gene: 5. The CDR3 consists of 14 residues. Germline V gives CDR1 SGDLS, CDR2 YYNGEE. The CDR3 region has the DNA TGTGCCAGCAGCCCCATAGCGGGTTACAATGAGCAGTTCTTC. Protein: CASSPIAGYNEQFF.

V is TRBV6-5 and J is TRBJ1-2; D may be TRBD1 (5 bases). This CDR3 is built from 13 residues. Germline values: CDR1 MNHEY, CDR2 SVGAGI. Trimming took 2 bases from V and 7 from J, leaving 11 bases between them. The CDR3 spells CASSYGTRVGYTF. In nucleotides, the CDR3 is TGTGCCAGCAGTTACGGGACGAGAGTTGGCTACACCTTC.

The CDR3 nucleotides are TGCAGCGTTGGCCTCCTTATTCTAGCCTGGGGCCCTTACGAGCAGTACTTC. This sequence encodes CSVGLLILAWGPYEQYF. V gene TRBV29-1 combines with J gene TRBJ2-7; D is tentatively TRBD1 or TRBD2 (5 bases each). Trimming took 4 bases from V and 4 from J, leaving 26 bases between them. This CDR3 contains 17 residues. Germline CDR1 SQVTM, CDR2 ANQGSEA.

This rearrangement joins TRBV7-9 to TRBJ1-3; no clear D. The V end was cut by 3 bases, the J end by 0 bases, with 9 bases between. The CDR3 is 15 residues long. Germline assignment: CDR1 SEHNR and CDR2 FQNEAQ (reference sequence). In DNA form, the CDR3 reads TGTGCCAGCAGCTTTGGTTCGGACTCTGGAAACACCATATATTTT. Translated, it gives CASSFGSDSGNTIYF.